The 14 T cell receptor beta chains in this list originate from one sample, sequenced in a study of CD8 T cells in Susac syndrome. Random hexamers were used to reverse transcribe an amount of 0.5 to 1 ug RNA. TCRdb redid the calling of the immunoSEQ multiplex PCR reads with MiXCR, one entry per CDR3 protein. The repertoire includes approximately 150,000 distinct CDR3 sequences, around 93% of them detected once, and just over 0.13% sits in the top ten. The material sequenced was CD4+ T cells from PBMCs. These receptors were collected from a human donor in good health.

The rearrangement uses TRBV6-2 or TRBV6-3 and TRBJ2-1, with 8 bases lining up with TRBD2. The CDR3 is 12 amino acids. The V gene's germline CDR1 is MNHEY and CDR2 SVGEGT. With V trimmed by 8 bases and J by 7 bases, 4 bases remained unmatched. DNA of the CDR3: TGTGCCAGCCGCCCTAGCGGGAATGAGCAGTTCTTC. Translating gives CASRPSGNEQFF.

This clonotype turned up a few times. This chain links TRBV6-5 with TRBJ2-7; the D is unclear. CDR3 length: 12 amino acids. Germline loops: CDR1 MNHEY, CDR2 SVGAGI. V was pared by 6 bases and J by 2 bases, with 8 bases between. The CDR3 is CASSGGPYEQYF. Here the CDR3 DNA reads TGTGCCAGCAGCGGCGGACCCTACGAGCAGTACTTC.

This chain uses TRBV3-1 with TRBJ2-7; 7 bases agree with TRBD2. The germline V gene encodes CDR1 LGHDT and CDR2 YNNKEL (reference sequence). Losses at the gene ends were 4 bases for V and 4 bases for J; bases not matched to a gene: 13. CDR3 length: 16 residues. CDR3 loop: CASSPMGGLLSYEQYF. As DNA, the CDR3 is TGTGCCAGCAGCCCTATGGGAGGGCTTTTATCTTACGAGCAGTACTTC.

The chain links TRBV5-1 to TRBJ1-1; 7 bases align to TRBD1. Germline-derived CDR1 and CDR2 are SGHRS and YFSETQ. The CDR3 totals 15 residues. V shed 5 bases and J 5 bases; nucleotides not matched to a gene: 12. The CDR3: CASSLTQGGETEAFF. CDR3 bases: TGCGCCAGCAGTTTGACGCAAGGGGGCGAGACTGAAGCTTTCTTT. The full variable domain, completed using reference TRBV5-1 and TRBJ1-1, is KAGVTQTPRYLIKTRGQQVTLSCSPISGHRSVSWYQQTPGQGLQFLFEYFSETQRNKGNFPGRFSGRQFSNSRSEMNVSTLELGDSALYLCASSLTQGGETEAFFGQGTRLTVV.

The rearrangement uses TRBV3-1 and TRBJ2-2; TRBD2 matches 8 bases. This CDR3 has 16 amino acids. Germline loops: CDR1 LGHDT, CDR2 YNNKEL (reference sequence). The V and J ends lost 1 base and 5 bases, in that order; junction bases with no gene match: 6. CDR3 nucleotide sequence: TGTGCCAGCAGCCAAGCCGGGGGGGGGACTACCGGGGAGCTGTTTTTT. Translating gives CASSQAGGGTTGELFF. Drawing the rest from reference TRBV3-1 and TRBJ2-2, the complete variable domain is DTAVSQTPKYLVTQMGNDKSIKCEQNLGHDTMYWYKQDSKKFLKIMFSYNNKELIINETVPNRFSPKSPDKAHLNLHINSLELGDSAVYFCASSQAGGGTTGELFFGEGSRLTVL.

The chain combines TRBV15 with TRBJ1-4; D may be TRBD1 (5 bases). The CDR3 sequence is 16 residues long. V shed 5 bases and J shed 0 bases, with 13 bases lying between them. Germline loops: CDR1 LNHNV, CDR2 YYDKDF (reference sequence). This CDR3 reads CATSPDTSATNEKLFF. DNA of the CDR3: TGTGCCACCAGCCCGGACACCTCTGCAACTAATGAAAAACTGTTTTTT.

This chain joins TRBV2 and TRBJ1-3; no clear D. CDR3 length: 14 residues. V was trimmed by 1 base and J by 1 base, leaving 5 bases between them. Per germline, CDR1 SNHLY and CDR2 FYNNEI. CDR3 coding DNA: TGTGCCAGCAGTGAAGTCAGATCTGGAAACACCATATATTTT. Residues: CASSEVRSGNTIYF.

The chain is built from TRBV7-9 and TRBJ1-1, with 7 positions matching TRBD1. This CDR3 spans 13 amino acids. In germline, CDR1 is SEHNR, CDR2 FQNEAQ (reference sequence). V was clipped by 6 bases and J by 4 bases; unmatched bases: 5. CDR3 residues: CASSRQGSTEAFF. The CDR3 DNA sequence: TGTGCCAGCAGTCGACAGGGTAGCACTGAAGCTTTCTTT.

As DNA, the CDR3 is TGCGCCAGCAGCTCGGGACAGGCGAACACCGGGGAGCTGTTTTTT. This gives the protein CASSSGQANTGELFF. This chain connects TRBV5-1 to TRBJ2-2; 8 bases agree with TRBD1. V lost 3 bases and J lost 0; bases outside the gene matches: 1. The length of the CDR3 is 15 residues. Germline values: CDR1 SGHRS, CDR2 YFSETQ.

The chain joins TRBV20-1 to TRBJ2-7, with unresolved D. The CDR3 has 11 residues. CDR1 DFQATT and CDR2 SNEGSKA come from the germline V gene (reference sequence). The V and J ends lost 6 bases and 4 bases respectively, with 10 bases between them. The CDR3 here is CSAPDQYEQYF. CDR3 sequence (DNA): TGCAGTGCCCCTGACCAATACGAGCAGTACTTC.

V usage is TRBV7-3 and J usage is TRBJ2-4, with 8 bases that match TRBD1. Looked up from germline, CDR1 is SGHTA and CDR2 is FQGTGA. The CDR3 has 16 amino acids. The junction had 9 bases not matched to a gene; V was cut back by 5 bases and J by 3 bases. This CDR3 reads CASSIAGGAGKNIQYF. The CDR3 nucleotides are TGTGCCAGCAGCATCGCAGGGGGCGCCGGCAAAAACATTCAGTACTTC.

This clonotype was recorded once. The genes are TRBV4-2 and TRBJ2-1; 8 bases align to TRBD2. Germline loops: CDR1 LGHNA, CDR2 YNFKEQ. This CDR3 has 16 residues. Trimming took 3 bases from V and 1 from J; bases not matched to a gene: 5. This CDR3 is CASSQERGSSYNEQFF. For the CDR3, the DNA is TGTGCCAGCAGCCAGGAGCGGGGGAGTTCCTACAATGAGCAGTTCTTC.

The CDR3 here is CASSYVGGDEQFF. The CDR3 region has the DNA TGTGCCAGCAGTTACGTGGGCGGGGATGAGCAGTTCTTC. The rearrangement joins TRBV6-6 to TRBJ2-1; the D gene is possibly TRBD2 (6 bases). The V gene's germline CDR1 is MNHNY and CDR2 SVGAGI (reference sequence). Deletions cut 2 bases from V and 8 bases from J, with 10 bases between. The CDR3 length is 13 residues.

The V and J genes are TRBV5-4 and TRBJ2-3; 7 nucleotides align to TRBD1. Losses at the gene ends were 0 bases for V and 3 bases for J; bases not matched to a gene: 10. Germline assignment: CDR1 SGHNT and CDR2 YYREEE (reference sequence). This CDR3 is built from 17 residues. In DNA form, the CDR3 reads TGTGCCAGCAGCTTGGTAGGCCAGGGGGTAAGGACAGATACGCAGTATTTT. Encoded protein: CASSLVGQGVRTDTQYF.